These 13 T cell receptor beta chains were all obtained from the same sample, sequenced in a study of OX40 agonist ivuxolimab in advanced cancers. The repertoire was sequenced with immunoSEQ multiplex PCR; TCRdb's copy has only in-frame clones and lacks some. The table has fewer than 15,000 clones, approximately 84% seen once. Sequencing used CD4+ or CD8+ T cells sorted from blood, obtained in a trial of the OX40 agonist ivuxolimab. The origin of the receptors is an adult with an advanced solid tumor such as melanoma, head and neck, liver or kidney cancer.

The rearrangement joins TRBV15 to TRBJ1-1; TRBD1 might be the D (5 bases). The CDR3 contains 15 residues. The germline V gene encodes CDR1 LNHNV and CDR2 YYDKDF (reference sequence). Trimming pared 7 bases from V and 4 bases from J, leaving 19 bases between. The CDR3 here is CATTPGGRWVTEAFF. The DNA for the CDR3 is TGTGCCACCACCCCGGGGGGAAGGTGGGTCACTGAAGCTTTCTTT.

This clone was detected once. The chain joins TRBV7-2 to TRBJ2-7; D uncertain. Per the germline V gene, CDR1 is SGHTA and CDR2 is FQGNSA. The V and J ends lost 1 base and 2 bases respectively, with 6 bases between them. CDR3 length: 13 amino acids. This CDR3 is CASSLDLAYEQYF. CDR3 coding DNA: TGTGCCAGCAGCTTAGACTTGGCCTACGAGCAGTACTTC. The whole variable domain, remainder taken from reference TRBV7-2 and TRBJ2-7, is GAGVSQSPSNKVTEKGKDVELRCDPISGHTALYWYRQSLGQGLEFLIYFQGNSAPDKSGLPSDRFSAERTGGSVSTLTIQRTQQEDSAVYLCASSLDLAYEQYFGPGTRLTVT.

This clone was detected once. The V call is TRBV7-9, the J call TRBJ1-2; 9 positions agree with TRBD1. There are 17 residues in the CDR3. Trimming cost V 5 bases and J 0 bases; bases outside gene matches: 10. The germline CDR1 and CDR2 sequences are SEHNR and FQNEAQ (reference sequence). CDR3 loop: CASSQPRTGEANYGYTF. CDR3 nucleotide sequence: TGTGCCAGCAGCCAACCCCGGACAGGGGAGGCTAACTATGGCTACACCTTC.

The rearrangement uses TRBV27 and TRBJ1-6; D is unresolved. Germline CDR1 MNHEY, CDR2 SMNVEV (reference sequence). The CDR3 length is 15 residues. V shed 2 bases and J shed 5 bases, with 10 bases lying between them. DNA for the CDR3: TGTGCCAGCAGTTTACAGGCAGCGGATAATTCACCCCTCCACTTT. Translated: CASSLQAADNSPLHF.

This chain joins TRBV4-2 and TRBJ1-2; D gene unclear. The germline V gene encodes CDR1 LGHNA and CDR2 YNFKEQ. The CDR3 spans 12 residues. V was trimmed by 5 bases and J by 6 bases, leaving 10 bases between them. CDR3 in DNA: TGTGCCAGCAGCGAGGGCCTGGATGGCTACACCTTC. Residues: CASSEGLDGYTF.

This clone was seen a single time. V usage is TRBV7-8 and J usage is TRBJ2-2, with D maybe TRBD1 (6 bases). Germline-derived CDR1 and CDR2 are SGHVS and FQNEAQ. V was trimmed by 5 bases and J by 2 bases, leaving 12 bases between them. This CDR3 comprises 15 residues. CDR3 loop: CASSPGQYNTGELFF. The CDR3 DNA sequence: TGTGCCAGCAGCCCCGGACAGTATAACACCGGGGAGCTGTTTTTT.

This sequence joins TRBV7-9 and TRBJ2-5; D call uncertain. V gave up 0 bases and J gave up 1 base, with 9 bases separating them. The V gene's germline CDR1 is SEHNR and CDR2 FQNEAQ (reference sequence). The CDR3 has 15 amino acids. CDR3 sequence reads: CASSLARRLQETQYF. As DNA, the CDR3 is TGTGCCAGCAGCTTAGCGCGGCGCCTCCAAGAGACCCAGTACTTC.

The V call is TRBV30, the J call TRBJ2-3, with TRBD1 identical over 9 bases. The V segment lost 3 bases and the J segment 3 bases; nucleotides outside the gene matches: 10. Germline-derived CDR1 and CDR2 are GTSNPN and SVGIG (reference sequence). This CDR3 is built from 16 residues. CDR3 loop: CAWSLSGQGLTDTQYF. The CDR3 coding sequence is TGTGCCTGGAGCCTATCGGGACAGGGCCTTACAGATACGCAGTATTTT.

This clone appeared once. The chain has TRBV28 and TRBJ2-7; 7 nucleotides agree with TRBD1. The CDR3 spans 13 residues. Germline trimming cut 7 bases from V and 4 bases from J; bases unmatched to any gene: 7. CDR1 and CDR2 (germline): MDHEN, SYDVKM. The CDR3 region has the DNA TGTGCCAGCACTCAGACAGGGTTGTACGAGCAGTACTTC. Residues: CASTQTGLYEQYF.

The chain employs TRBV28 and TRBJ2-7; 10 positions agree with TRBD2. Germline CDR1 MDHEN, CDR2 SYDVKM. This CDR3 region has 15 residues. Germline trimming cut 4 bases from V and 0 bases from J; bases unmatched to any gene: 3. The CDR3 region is CASSSLAGDSYEQYF. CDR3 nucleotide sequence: TGTGCCAGCAGTTCTCTAGCGGGGGACTCCTACGAGCAGTACTTC. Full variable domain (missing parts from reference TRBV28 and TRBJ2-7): DVKVTQSSRYLVKRTGEKVFLECVQDMDHENMFWYRQDPGLGLRLIYFSYDVKMKEKGDIPEGYSVSREKKERFSLILESASTNQTSMYLCASSSLAGDSYEQYFGPGTRLTVT.

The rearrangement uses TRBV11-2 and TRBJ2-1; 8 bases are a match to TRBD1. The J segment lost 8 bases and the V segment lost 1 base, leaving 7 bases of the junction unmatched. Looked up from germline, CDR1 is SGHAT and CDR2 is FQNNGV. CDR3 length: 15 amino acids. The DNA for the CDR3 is TGTGCCAGCAGCTTAGGGGACAGGAGAGAAGATGAGCAGTTCTTC. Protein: CASSLGDRREDEQFF.

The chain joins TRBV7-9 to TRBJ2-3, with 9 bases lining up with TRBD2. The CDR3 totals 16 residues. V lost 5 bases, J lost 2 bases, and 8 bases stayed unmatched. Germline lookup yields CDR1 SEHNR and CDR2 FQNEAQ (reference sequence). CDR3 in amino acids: CASSPRSGGNTDTQYF. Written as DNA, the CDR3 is TGTGCCAGCAGCCCTAGGAGCGGGGGGAACACAGATACGCAGTATTTT.

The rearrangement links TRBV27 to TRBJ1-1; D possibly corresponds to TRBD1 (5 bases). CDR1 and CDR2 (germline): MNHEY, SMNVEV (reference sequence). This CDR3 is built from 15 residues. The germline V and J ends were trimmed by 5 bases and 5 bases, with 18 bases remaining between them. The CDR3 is CASSPLLGEGTEAFF. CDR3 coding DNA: TGTGCCAGCAGTCCCCTATTGGGGGAAGGGACTGAAGCTTTCTTT.